This is a list of T cell receptor beta chains from one sample in a study of CD8 T cells in Susac syndrome. TCRdb called the immunoSEQ multiplex PCR reads again in MiXCR, with one record for every CDR3 protein. The sample yields about 210,000 distinct CDR3 sequences, 95% seen once. Sequenced: CD4+ T cells from PBMCs. These receptors originate from a human donor with multiple sclerosis. Each CDR3 is given with its conserved first and last residue.

j_call | v_call | cdr3_aa
TRBJ2-7 | TRBV21-1 | CASSKWLAGPYEQYF
TRBJ2-7 | TRBV27 | CASRSPRAGGPRYEQYF
TRBJ2-7 | TRBV6-1 | CASSTPSAHGTGSYEQYF
TRBJ2-5 | TRBV20-1 | CSALKRQGRGETQYF
TRBJ1-1 | TRBV20-1 | CSARDAGGNTEAFF
TRBJ1-5 | TRBV27 | CASSPTAQGNQPQHF
TRBJ2-1 | TRBV29-1 | CSCQDRGPYNEQFF
TRBJ2-1 | TRBV7-9 | CASSLRPDNEQFF
TRBJ2-7 | TRBV30 | CAWSEGVTSIDEQYF
TRBJ1-6 | TRBV23-1 | CASSQFRTGDNSPLHF
TRBJ1-2 | TRBV14 | CASSQALDREYGYTF
TRBJ2-7 | TRBV29-1 | CSSTWGYEQYF
TRBJ2-7 | TRBV3-1 | CASSQETGTYEQYF
TRBJ2-5 | TRBV23-1 | CASSHVGGTGKETQYF
TRBJ2-4 | TRBV2 | CASSLQGQERYIQYF
TRBJ2-3 | TRBV27 | CASRLGGASTDTQYF